Shown below are 26 T cell receptor beta chains from a single sample sequenced in a study of control samples from healthy donors and cancer patients. Assay used: immunoSEQ multiplex PCR; TCRdb lists only in-frame clones, some missing. The sample gives over 75,000 clones, approximately 86% of which show up once; more than 15% is in the top ten. Sequencing used blood. These receptors all stem from a man aged 30-40 years in good health.

CDR3 nucleotides: TGTGCCAGCAGCCAAGTTTGGGTACCACAGGGGGATCAGCCCCAGCATTTT. Its protein product is CASSQVWVPQGDQPQHF. The chain carries TRBV4-2 and TRBJ1-5; 8 positions match TRBD1. The J segment lost 5 bases and the V segment lost 1 base, leaving 10 bases of the junction unmatched. CDR1 and CDR2 from the germline V gene are LGHNA and YNFKEQ. The CDR3 has 17 amino acids.

For the CDR3, the DNA is TGTGCCAGCAGTGAATTATGGTCCGGGCCCTATAATGAAAAACTGTTTTTT. Residues: CASSELWSGPYNEKLFF. The gene calls are TRBV2 and TRBJ1-4; D gene uncertain. V was trimmed by 2 bases and J by 4 bases, leaving 17 bases between them. CDR3 length equals 17 residues. Germline assignment: CDR1 SNHLY and CDR2 FYNNEI.

V gene TRBV7-2 combines with J gene TRBJ1-4; the D is unclear. Germline V gene lookup returns CDR1 SGHTA and CDR2 FQGNSA. The CDR3 totals 16 residues. The germline V and J ends were trimmed by 5 bases and 5 bases, with 18 bases remaining between them. The DNA of the CDR3 is TGTGCCAGCAGCCGCCGGCGGGCGGCCCCGAATGAAAAACTGTTTTTT. Translated, it gives CASSRRRAAPNEKLFF.

V is TRBV14 and J is TRBJ2-3, with D possibly TRBD2 on 6 matching bases. The CDR3 is 15 amino acids. Trimming shortened V by 1 base and J by 2 bases, and 10 bases separated the two germline ends. Germline V gene data show CDR1 as SGHDN and CDR2 as FVKESK. Here the CDR3 DNA reads TGTGCCAGCAGCCAAGGCTGGAGGGCCACAGATACGCAGTATTTT. Translated: CASSQGWRATDTQYF.

V gene TRBV15 combines with J gene TRBJ1-1, with D uncertain. This CDR3 spans 12 amino acids. The V and J ends lost 1 base and 3 bases respectively, with 3 bases between them. CDR1 LNHNV and CDR2 YYDKDF come from the germline V gene (reference sequence). The DNA for the CDR3 is TGTGCCACCAGCAGAGGCGACACTGAAGCTTTCTTT. This codes for CATSRGDTEAFF.

This clone occurred once. The J gene is TRBJ1-1, the V gene TRBV15; D remains unclear. Germline V lookup: CDR1 LNHNV, CDR2 YYDKDF (reference sequence). V lost 0 bases and J 1 base, leaving 6 bases between the germline ends. The CDR3 consists of 14 residues. CDR3 protein: CATSRELGNTEAFF. For the CDR3, the DNA is TGTGCCACCAGCAGAGAGTTGGGGAACACTGAAGCTTTCTTT.

The rearrangement links TRBV28 to TRBJ1-2; 8 nucleotides line up with TRBD1. V dropped 6 bases and J dropped 7; count of bases not matched to a gene: 7. The CDR3 spans 13 residues. Germline CDR1 reads MDHEN; CDR2 reads SYDVKM. DNA of the CDR3: TGTGCCAGCAGGCGGACAGGGCCGGGTGGCTACACCTTC. As protein: CASRRTGPGGYTF.

J is TRBJ1-1 and V is TRBV18, with D possibly TRBD1 on 5 matching bases. Trimming pared 2 bases from V and 5 bases from J, leaving 12 bases between. The CDR3 runs to 14 residues. Germline-derived CDR1 and CDR2 are KGHSH and LQKENI. In DNA form, the CDR3 reads TGTGCCAGCTCACCATTGGCCCGGGGGACTGAAGCTTTCTTT. It codes for CASSPLARGTEAFF.

The J gene is TRBJ2-1, the V gene TRBV30; D might be TRBD2 (6 bases). V was cut by 2 bases and J by 0 bases, with 14 bases left in between. In germline, CDR1 is GTSNPN, CDR2 SVGIG (reference sequence). CDR3 length: 16 amino acids. CDR3 in DNA: TGTGCCTGGAGTTCGGGGGACCTTAGCTCCTACAATGAGCAGTTCTTC. Its protein is CAWSSGDLSSYNEQFF.

This clone was counted between two and nine times. The V gene is TRBV28, the J gene TRBJ1-5; TRBD1 aligns across 7 bases. This CDR3 has 14 amino acids. The germline gives CDR1 MDHEN, CDR2 SYDVKM. The J segment lost 1 base and the V segment lost 8 bases, leaving 5 bases of the junction unmatched. The CDR3 DNA is TGTGCCAGCCGAATGACAGGGAGCAATCAGCCCCAGCATTTT. This codes for CASRMTGSNQPQHF.

The J gene is TRBJ1-3, the V gene TRBV5-4, with D hard to call. The CDR3 runs to 16 residues. The V and J ends lost 0 bases and 0 bases respectively, with 10 bases between them. Per germline, CDR1 SGHNT and CDR2 YYREEE (reference sequence). CDR3 sequence (DNA): TGTGCCAGCAGCTTGGTTTCCAGTTCCTCTGGAAACACCATATATTTT. This sequence encodes CASSLVSSSSGNTIYF. Supplemented by reference TRBV5-4 and TRBJ1-3, the full variable domain reads ETGVTQSPTHLIKTRGQQVTLRCSSQSGHNTVSWYQQALGQGPQFIFQYYREEENGRGNFPPRFSGLQFPNYSSELNVNALELDDSALYLCASSLVSSSSGNTIYFGEGSWLTVV.

The chain recombines TRBV5-6 with TRBJ1-5; perhaps TRBD1 as D (5 bases). Per germline, CDR1 SGHDT and CDR2 YYEEEE. There are 16 residues in the CDR3. V dropped 4 bases and J dropped 1 base, with 15 bases sitting between them. Written as DNA, the CDR3 is TGTGCCAGCAGCCTGGGAACCAGGGTAAGCAATCAGCCCCAGCATTTT. The encoded protein is CASSLGTRVSNQPQHF.

V gene TRBV19 combines with J gene TRBJ2-3; D is undetermined. The length of the CDR3 is 14 residues. Germline CDR1 is LNHDA and CDR2 is SQIVND (reference sequence). The germline V and J ends were trimmed by 1 base and 0 bases, with 5 bases remaining between them. CDR3: CASSIGPSTDTQYF. CDR3 nucleotides: TGTGCCAGTAGTATAGGGCCAAGCACAGATACGCAGTATTTT.

The V and J genes are TRBV24-1 and TRBJ2-7, with 9 positions matching TRBD1. Germline CDR1 KGHDR, CDR2 SFDVKD. The V and J ends lost 7 bases and 8 bases, in that order; junction bases with no gene match: 17. CDR3 size: 16 residues. CDR3 sequence: CATSQHPGQGSSKQYF. CDR3 nucleotides: TGTGCCACCAGCCAGCATCCGGGACAGGGCTCCTCGAAGCAGTACTTC.

The chain joins TRBV7-6 to TRBJ1-5, with D unresolved. CDR3 length: 15 amino acids. V lost 3 bases to trimming and J lost 4 bases, with 13 bases between them. The germline gives CDR1 SGHVS, CDR2 FNYEAQ. The CDR3 region has the DNA TGTGCCAGCAGCTTTCTTACGGGAAGAAATCAGCCCCAGCATTTT. This encodes CASSFLTGRNQPQHF.

The CDR3 DNA reads as TGTGCCAGCAGCCGGGACGCAGATCAGCCCCAGCATTTT. Translation gives CASSRDADQPQHF. The V call is TRBV12-3 or TRBV12-4, the J call TRBJ1-5, with TRBD1 as a possible D gene (5 bases). The CDR3 runs 13 residues. Trimming left V 6 bases short and J 5 bases short, with 11 bases between.

V gene TRBV18 combines with J gene TRBJ1-5, with D possibly matching TRBD1 (5 bases). V was shortened by 5 bases and J by 6 bases, with 14 bases between the two germline ends. The length of the CDR3 is 14 residues. Germline CDR1 is KGHSH and CDR2 is LQKENI. Written as DNA, the CDR3 is TGTGCCAGCTCATCCACAGGTGAGCCTCAGCCCCAGCATTTT. Translation gives CASSSTGEPQPQHF.

The rearrangement uses TRBV6-4 and TRBJ1-2; the D is unclear. V gave up 6 bases and J gave up 2 bases, with 7 bases separating them. The CDR3 is 12 amino acids. In germline, CDR1 is MRHNA, CDR2 SNTAGT. CDR3 protein: CASRWGNYGYTF. Here the CDR3 DNA reads TGTGCCAGCAGGTGGGGAAACTATGGCTACACCTTC.

The chain employs TRBV30 and TRBJ2-1; 8 bases agree with TRBD1. The CDR3 sequence is 13 residues long. Trimming cost V 8 bases and J 5 bases; bases outside gene matches: 8. The germline gives CDR1 GTSNPN, CDR2 SVGIG (reference sequence). The CDR3 DNA reads TGTGCCGGGCCCGGGACAGGCGACAATGAGCAGTTCTTC. Its translation: CAGPGTGDNEQFF.

V usage is TRBV10-3 and J usage is TRBJ2-7, with TRBD2 as a possible D gene (6 bases). CDR1 is ENHRY, CDR2 SYGVKD, per germline. Trimming stripped 11 bases from V and 4 bases from J, with 21 bases between. The CDR3 is made up of 14 amino acids. The CDR3 DNA reads TGTGCCTCCTCCAAGGCTGGCGGGGTTTACGAGCAGTACTTC. It is translated as CASSKAGGVYEQYF.

This chain links TRBV28 with TRBJ1-2, with TRBD1 matching 7 bases. The V gene's germline CDR1 is MDHEN and CDR2 SYDVKM. This CDR3 region has 13 residues. V trimming: 8 bases; J trimming: 2 bases; junction bases outside the gene matches: 5. CDR3 DNA sequence: TGTGCCAGCTGGGACAGCCGAAACTATGGCTACACCTTC. Protein: CASWDSRNYGYTF.

The J gene is TRBJ1-1, the V gene TRBV23-1; D gene uncertain. TRBV23-1 is known as an ORF, though its function is uncertain. The CDR3 has 13 amino acids. V lost 0 bases and J 11 bases, leaving 13 bases between the germline ends. The CDR3 nucleotides are TGCGCCAGCAGTCAATCGCGATGCGCGAAGGCTTTCTTT. Translated, it gives CASSQSRCAKAFF.

The V and J genes are TRBV19 and TRBJ1-2; D remains ambiguous. Germline CDR1 LNHDA, CDR2 SQIVND (reference sequence). V lost 0 bases, J lost 0 bases, and 8 bases lay in between. The CDR3 is 15 amino acids. CDR3 in DNA: TGTGCCAGTAGTATAGAGGCATCCTCTAACTATGGCTACACCTTC. It encodes CASSIEASSNYGYTF.

This chain joins TRBV19 and TRBJ1-5, with a tentative D call TRBD1 (5 bases). The CDR3 contains 19 residues. V dropped 4 bases and J dropped 0 bases, with 22 bases sitting between them. The germline V gene has CDR1 LNHDA and CDR2 SQIVND (reference sequence). This chain's CDR3 is CASSNAGAGLHYSNQPQHF. In nucleotides, the CDR3 is TGTGCCAGTAGTAACGCCGGGGCAGGGCTGCACTATAGCAATCAGCCCCAGCATTTT. Based on the CDR3 plus reference TRBV19 and TRBJ1-5, the full variable domain is DGGITQSPKYLFRKEGQNVTLSCEQNLNHDAMYWYRQDPGQGLRLIYYSQIVNDFQKGDIAEGYSVSREKKESFPLTVTSAQKNPTAFYLCASSNAGAGLHYSNQPQHFGDGTRLSIL.

This chain joins TRBV12-5 and TRBJ2-2; 10 nucleotides agree with TRBD1. The length of the CDR3 is 16 residues. Germline CDR1 and CDR2: LGHNT and FRNRAP. J lost 5 bases, V lost 5 bases, and 8 bases had no gene match. The CDR3 nucleotides read TGTGCTAGTGGTCCAACCGGGACAGGGGATACCGGGGAGCTGTTTTTT. This encodes CASGPTGTGDTGELFF.

This chain joins TRBV19 and TRBJ1-1, with D uncertain. The germline V and J ends were trimmed by 4 bases and 6 bases, with 15 bases remaining between them. The CDR3 has 14 residues. Germline-derived CDR1 and CDR2 are LNHDA and SQIVND (reference sequence). The chain's CDR3 is CASSTGRESAEAFF. CDR3 sequence (DNA): TGTGCCAGTAGTACTGGGAGAGAGTCCGCTGAAGCTTTCTTT. The entire variable domain, with the rest obtained from reference TRBV19 and TRBJ1-1, is as follows: DGGITQSPKYLFRKEGQNVTLSCEQNLNHDAMYWYRQDPGQGLRLIYYSQIVNDFQKGDIAEGYSVSREKKESFPLTVTSAQKNPTAFYLCASSTGRESAEAFFGQGTRLTVV.